This T cell receptor beta chain was found in a study of identical twins. Note on this clonotype: No antigen is known for it.

The CDR3 loop spans 13 amino acids. Germline CDR1 reads DFQATT; CDR2 reads SNEGSKA (reference sequence). Template switching introduced a universal primer site, and the cDNA bore unique molecular identifiers. From the 5' RACE reads, TCRdb called clonotypes with MiXCR, one entry per CDR3 protein. This sample has some 760,000 distinct CDR3 sequences, with 18% found just once. Study-wide findings and caveats: It was out-of-frame TCR alpha sharing in monozygotic twins that models underestimated.

The sample also formed part of further work on T cells expressing NK-cell markers.

J is TRBJ1-4 and V is TRBV20-1; maybe TRBD1 (6 bases). The sequenced sample consisted of PBMCs. The sequence came from a woman under 30 in good health. The CDR3 reads CGVRGSTNEKLFF. The CDR3 DNA reads TGCGGAGTCAGGGGATCGACTAATGAAAAACTGTTTTTT.